This TCR beta chain emerged from a study of blood T cell repertoires in COVID-19 (dated by TCRdb to 2020 to 2022). Notes on the research overall: Samples from collaborators originated in the United States, Italy and Spain and spanned both the acute and convalescent phases of COVID-19. The prospective study material was composed of cDNA or gDNA derived from T cells, B-cell-depleted T cells, or PBMCs. The dataset comprised deeply sampled blood TCRbeta repertoires from subjects exposed to, actively infected with, or recovered from COVID-19. The repertoires were made available in a free public database intended to serve as a resource for research on the immune response to SARS-CoV-2. Samples came from the ongoing ImmuneRACE study (first 160 participants) plus 1,254 subjects from 6 global collaborators. Nearly every sample came with metadata listing a de-identified subject ID, COVID-19 status, age in years and sex. Where HLA class I and class II types were available, the types were taken from metadata supplied by the sample provider, not from assay-based typing. The paper as a whole reports these results and caveats: The amount of clinical and demographic metadata varied by source and participant and was provided uncurated.

TCRbeta CDR3 regions were amplified from genomic DNA using the immunoSEQ Assay, a bias-controlled multiplex PCR. On the authors' methods: The number of nucleated cells in each sample was estimated by amplification of reference gene primers within the assay. Sequence reads were collapsed and filtered to measure the absolute abundance of every unique TCRbeta CDR3 rearrangement. For each sample, productive Simpson clonality was calculated as the square root of Simpson's diversity index across productive rearrangements. The immuneACCESS repertoire file appears here via TCRdb, limited to in-frame rearrangements. These files lack a portion of the clones; in checked studies, under half of the deficit traces to unresolved V genes, and the cause of the others is not known. The DNA was the basis for D and trimming; V, J and clone size are from that table. For this sample there are hundreds of thousands of clones; about 90% appear just once. The biggest ten clones account for around 3% of the sample.

One collaborating source in Seattle enrolled patients while the patients were actively infected and followed the patients over time throughout the course of disease. Whole blood was collected in K2EDTA tubes by collaborating institutions according to the institutions' own protocols. For TCRbeta analysis, collaborators shipped samples as frozen whole blood, isolated PBMCs, or DNA extracted from either of those sample types. As regards this clone: The specificity of this receptor is unknown. The record has no base qualities; no much larger clone is one base away.

Per the germline V gene, SGHTS is the CDR1 and YDEGEE is the CDR2. V was cut back by 4 bases and J by 0 bases, leaving a gap of 13 bases between them. The CDR3 has 15 amino acids, counting the end cysteine and phenylalanine. The kept DNA is CDR3 alone, 45 bases in frame from the first base. The TCR originated in a young woman with COVID-19, enrolled during active disease. In this chain, TRBV5-8 is recombined with TRBJ2-5, and possibly TRBD2, on 6 matching bases. The sequencing input was peripheral blood. Here is the DNA: TGTGCCAGCAGCCCGGGACTTTCGTACCAAGAGACCCAGTACTTC. Its protein reads: CASSPGLSYQETQYF.